This T cell receptor (beta chain) was obtained from a study of T cell responses to AZD1222 COVID-19 vaccine (dated by TCRdb to the early 2020s). Context from the whole study: TCR sequencing covered some 240 trial participants: 207 given two doses of AZD1222 and 26 given two doses of MenACWY control vaccine. Enrollment into the trials was organized by age into subgroups of 18-55, 56-69 and 70-plus years, and those subgroups contained roughly 140, 27 and 60 TCR-sequenced participants, respectively. Findings and caveats that apply to the study as a whole: The 56-69-year group was small, and its depth increase did not reach significance, likely because of low power. Epitopes outside the regions mutated in the B.1.351 and B.1.1.7 variants were reportedly recognized by nearly half of the unique spike-specific TCRs. Vaccine-associated CD4 TCRs spanned the whole spike protein, with dominant responses in regions 160-218 and 743-854. After two AZD1222 doses, spike-specific TCR breadth and depth were significantly higher than at day 0 and than in MenACWY recipients. No day 14 peak-response samples were available, so repertoires were characterized only after the peak T cell response. Participants were mostly white British, with more females than males. The authors suggested clonal diversity may have been underestimated. Conclusions about previously exposed vaccinees are limited because only five or six AZD1222 recipients were SARS-CoV-2 seropositive at baseline.

The time point label corresponds to: about 28 days (+/-7) after the second vaccine dose. AZD1222 recipients given second doses at about 4 weeks or at about 12 weeks were pooled, since spike-specific TCR depth and breadth were not found to differ between the two schedules. Vaccinee samples came from UK trials COV001 and COV002, including a single-blind randomized controlled phase 2/3 trial of AZD1222 (ChAdOx1 nCoV-19) in healthy adults. For TCRbeta chain sequencing, PBMC samples were collected from trial participants at day 0 and at day 28 after the second dose. This clone was recorded only once. Its antigen specificity is not known. No base quality information exists; no much larger clone differs at one position. The CDR3 regions of human TCRbeta chains were analyzed by immunosequencing. Concerning the study's data processing: Repertoire TCRs were matched against a reference library of SARS-CoV-2-specific TCRs generated with the MIRA antigen-specificity platform. Breadth was defined as the fraction of unique TCRs that were SARS-CoV-2-associated. Depth was defined as the fraction of total T cells that were SARS-CoV-2-associated. Using the MIRA data, every spike-specific TCR was mapped to the spike region that the TCR reacted to and assigned to either a CD4 or a CD8 class. Log10-transformed breadth and depth values were compared by one-way ANOVA with Sidak's multiple comparisons tests. Here the immuneACCESS table is served through TCRdb, limited to in-frame sequences with V and J called. Missing clones are a known gap in these copies; in checked studies unresolved V genes cover under half, and the rest lacks a known reason. The V and J calls and clone size are taken from that table; D and trimming were inferred from the DNA. The sample records about 54,000 clones, about 90% of which are singletons. The ten biggest clones cover 13% to 15% of the sample.

The clonotype originates from an adult who received the AZD1222 COVID-19 vaccine. The material sequenced was peripheral blood, taken 28 days after the second AZD1222 dose.

Here the CDR3 is given as CSASRPSGVLNEQFF. The DNA sequence reads TGCAGTGCTAGTCGGCCTAGCGGGGTCCTCAATGAGCAGTTCTTC. This sequence uses TRBV20-1 and TRBJ2-1; 9 central bases correspond to TRBD2. CDR1 and CDR2, looked up from the germline V gene (reference sequence), are DFQATT and SNEGSKA. The junction shows trimming of 3 bases on V and 6 bases on J, and the gene matches do not reach 9 bases of it. The CDR3 goes from the cysteine to the phenylalanine over 15 residues. Only the CDR3 region is kept as DNA, spanning 45 bases read in frame from base 1.